This entry lists 27 T cell receptor beta chains sequenced from one sample in a study of blood T cell repertoires in COVID-19 (dated by TCRdb to 2020 to 2021). Library construction relied on the immunoSEQ multiplex PCR assay. This immuneACCESS table, as held by TCRdb, lists in-frame sequences with V and J called but not all clones. Of the missing ones, under half trace to an unresolved V gene in checked studies; the others have no known cause. Counted in this sample were fewer than 150,000 clones; around 90% of them appeared once. 4.6% of the sample lies in the top ten. Sequencing input: peripheral blood. The source of these receptors is a woman aged 45-59 years with acute or convalescent COVID-19.

The V and J genes are TRBV7-6 and TRBJ1-1; 8 bases are a match to TRBD1. There are 16 residues in the CDR3. V lost 0 bases, J lost 0 bases, and 3 bases stayed unmatched. CDR1 is SGHVS, CDR2 FNYEAQ, per germline. CDR3 loop: CASSLARGQMNTEAFF. The CDR3 region has the DNA TGTGCCAGCAGCTTAGCCAGGGGGCAGATGAACACTGAAGCTTTCTTT. The variable domain in full, with the rest retrieved from reference TRBV7-6 and TRBJ1-1, is GAGVSQSPRYKVTKRGQDVALRCDPISGHVSLYWYRQALGQGPEFLTYFNYEAQQDKSGLPNDRFSAERPEGSISTLTIQRTEQRDSAMYRCASSLARGQMNTEAFFGQGTRLTVV.

This chain links TRBV11-2 with TRBJ1-5; possibly TRBD1 for D (6 bases). The CDR3 is made up of 14 amino acids. From germline, CDR1 is SGHAT and CDR2 FQNNGV. V lost 1 base to trimming and J lost 9 bases, with 13 bases between them. CDR3 in amino acids: CASSLVGGRGPQHF. In nucleotides, the CDR3 is TGTGCCAGCAGCTTAGTGGGGGGGCGGGGGCCCCAGCATTTT. Using reference TRBV11-2 and TRBJ1-5 for the parts outside the CDR3, the full variable domain is EAGVAQSPRYKIIEKRQSVAFWCNPISGHATLYWYQQILGQGPKLLIQFQNNGVVDDSQLPKDRFSAERLKGVDSTLKIQPAKLEDSAVYLCASSLVGGRGPQHFGDGTRLSIL.

The chain joins TRBV27 to TRBJ2-4, with TRBD1 as a possible D gene (5 bases). This CDR3 has 14 amino acids. Germline V CDR1 and CDR2: MNHEY, SMNVEV (reference sequence). Trimming took off 5 bases at V and 0 bases at J, with 8 bases between the two ends. The CDR3: CASSPGKAKNIQYF. CDR3 in DNA: TGTGCCAGCAGTCCAGGGAAAGCCAAAAACATTCAGTACTTC.

V and J are TRBV28 and TRBJ2-1, with D uncertain. Germline lookup yields CDR1 MDHEN and CDR2 SYDVKM. This CDR3 has 17 amino acids. V lost 5 bases to trimming and J lost 2 bases, with 19 bases between them. CDR3 in amino acids: CASSKLRMGDAYNEQFF. The CDR3 DNA is TGTGCCAGCAGTAAACTGCGGATGGGTGACGCCTACAATGAGCAGTTCTTC.

V gene TRBV7-9 combines with J gene TRBJ1-2; D is undetermined. The germline gives CDR1 SEHNR, CDR2 FQNEAQ (reference sequence). The CDR3 consists of 12 residues. The V end lost 5 bases, the J end lost 8 bases, and 12 bases lay between the germline ends. CDR3 bases: TGTGCCAGCAGCCTCGCGGTAAAAGGCTACACCTTC. It encodes CASSLAVKGYTF.

The rearrangement links TRBV7-9 to TRBJ2-2; a possible D gene is TRBD1 (5 bases). The CDR3 length is 18 residues. V lost 1 base and J lost 3, with 18 bases in between. Germline loops: CDR1 SEHNR, CDR2 FQNEAQ (reference sequence). CDR3 amino acids: CASSLGWTQKGYTGELFF. The CDR3, as DNA: TGTGCCAGCAGCTTAGGCTGGACACAAAAGGGCTACACCGGGGAGCTGTTTTTT.

The chain couples TRBV7-9 to TRBJ1-2, with TRBD1 matching over 12 bases. Trimming cost V 3 bases and J 3 bases; bases outside gene matches: 5. The germline V gene encodes CDR1 SEHNR and CDR2 FQNEAQ (reference sequence). The CDR3 is 16 amino acids. CDR3 coding DNA: TGTGCCAGCAGCTTGGGACAGGGGGCAGTTGACTATGGCTACACCTTC. Translated: CASSLGQGAVDYGYTF.

The CDR3 region is CASRGYSNEKLFF. The CDR3 coding sequence is TGTGCCAGTAGGGGGTACAGTAATGAAAAACTGTTTTTT. The rearrangement links TRBV27 to TRBJ1-4; D might be TRBD1 (6 bases). Looked up from germline, CDR1 is MNHEY and CDR2 is SMNVEV (reference sequence). There are 13 residues in the CDR3. V lost 9 bases, J lost 4 bases, and 12 bases lay in between.

The chain combines TRBV3-1 (or the pseudogene TRBV3-2) with TRBJ2-3; D gene uncertain. The germline CDR1 and CDR2 sequences are LGHDT and YNNKEL (reference sequence). V was clipped by 5 bases and J by 3 bases, with 9 bases between them. CDR3 length: 13 amino acids. The CDR3 DNA reads TGTGCCAGCAGCAAAACACTAACAGATACGCAGTATTTT. It translates to CASSKTLTDTQYF.

This clone was recorded once. J is TRBJ1-1 and V is TRBV9; 10 nucleotides line up with TRBD1. After removal of 4 bases from V and 4 bases from J, the junction contained 13 bases not matched to a gene. Per germline, CDR1 SGDLS and CDR2 YYNGEE. This CDR3 contains 17 residues. The CDR3: CASSPSLGDRGPTEAFF. The CDR3 DNA reads as TGTGCCAGCAGCCCTTCCTTGGGGGACAGGGGACCCACTGAAGCTTTCTTT. Full variable domain (outside the CDR3, taken from reference TRBV9 and TRBJ1-1): DSGVTQTPKHLITATGQRVTLRCSPRSGDLSVYWYQQSLDQGLQFLIQYYNGEERAKGNILERFSAQQFPDLHSELNLSSLELGDSALYFCASSPSLGDRGPTEAFFGQGTRLTVV.

The rearrangement uses TRBV25-1 and TRBJ2-3; D gene unclear. The CDR3 runs to 14 residues. The germline V gene encodes CDR1 MGHDK and CDR2 SYGVNS. Trimming shortened V by 6 bases and J by 6 bases, and 16 bases separated the two germline ends. The CDR3 spells CASRPRFLTDTQYF. The CDR3 bases are TGTGCCAGCAGGCCTCGGTTTCTTACTGATACGCAGTATTTT.

The chain links TRBV6-5 to TRBJ1-4; 8 nucleotides agree with TRBD1. Germline V gene data show CDR1 as MNHEY and CDR2 as SVGAGI. After removal of 2 bases from V and 6 bases from J, the junction contained 5 bases not matched to a gene. This CDR3 has 15 amino acids. This chain's CDR3 is CASSYPTGEDEKLFF. The CDR3 region has the DNA TGTGCCAGCAGTTACCCGACAGGGGAGGATGAAAAACTGTTTTTT.

The chain couples TRBV30 to TRBJ1-1; D uncertain. The CDR3 has 11 residues. The V gene's germline CDR1 is GTSNPN and CDR2 SVGIG (reference sequence). V was shortened by 4 bases and J by 6 bases, with 9 bases between the two germline ends. The chain's CDR3 is CAWIIASEAFF. For the CDR3, the DNA is TGTGCCTGGATTATAGCGTCTGAAGCTTTCTTT.

The chain is built from TRBV7-2 and TRBJ2-5, with 12 bases identical to TRBD2. J was trimmed by 5 bases and V by 5 bases; bases with no gene match: 3. Germline CDR1 SGHTA, CDR2 FQGNSA. The CDR3 length is 14 residues. CDR3 sequence reads: CASSRTSGKETQYF. DNA for the CDR3: TGTGCCAGCAGCCGGACTAGCGGGAAGGAGACCCAGTACTTC.

This clone was observed a single time. The chain employs TRBV6-4 and TRBJ1-2; D is undetermined. Germline V CDR1 and CDR2: MRHNA, SNTAGT. The CDR3 is made up of 18 amino acids. The V gene lost 0 bases and the J gene lost 6 bases, with 23 bases spanning the gap. Here the CDR3 reads CASSDSVVIEGTGDGYTF. The CDR3 coding sequence is TGTGCCAGCAGTGACTCGGTTGTGATCGAGGGCACTGGAGATGGCTACACCTTC.

The V and J genes are TRBV5-6 and TRBJ2-6; 7 positions match TRBD2. The CDR3 is made up of 15 amino acids. Trimming removed 3 bases from V and 0 bases from J; junction bases left unmatched: 0. Germline CDR1 and CDR2: SGHDT and YYEEEE. The CDR3 is CASSWDYSGANVLTF. The DNA of the CDR3 is TGTGCCAGCAGCTGGGACTACTCTGGGGCCAACGTCCTGACTTTC.

The V call is TRBV19, the J call TRBJ1-2; TRBD1 agrees at 7 bases. CDR3 length equals 16 residues. Trimming took 5 bases from V and 3 from J; bases not matched to a gene: 12. Per germline, CDR1 LNHDA and CDR2 SQIVND (reference sequence). CDR3: CASSLKQGWQDYGYTF. The CDR3 DNA sequence: TGTGCCAGTAGTCTAAAACAGGGGTGGCAGGACTATGGCTACACCTTC. The full variable domain, its missing parts supplied by reference TRBV19 and TRBJ1-2, is DGGITQSPKYLFRKEGQNVTLSCEQNLNHDAMYWYRQDPGQGLRLIYYSQIVNDFQKGDIAEGYSVSREKKESFPLTVTSAQKNPTAFYLCASSLKQGWQDYGYTFGSGTRLTVV.

This chain uses TRBV5-3 with TRBJ1-2, with a possible D match to TRBD1 (5 bases). TRBV5-3 has ORF status, its function being uncertain. The germline V and J ends were trimmed by 0 bases and 6 bases, with 6 bases remaining between them. The CDR3 sequence is 12 residues long. The CDR3: CARSLVGDGYTF. The CDR3 DNA is TGTGCCAGAAGCTTGGTAGGGGATGGCTACACCTTC.

The rearrangement joins TRBV2 to TRBJ2-7, with D hard to call. The germline V and J ends were trimmed by 0 bases and 7 bases, with 16 bases remaining between them. The germline gives CDR1 SNHLY, CDR2 FYNNEI. The CDR3 totals 15 residues. As DNA, the CDR3 is TGTGCCAGCAGTGAAGCTATCTCTTCTCCTAGAGAGCAGTACTTC. Translating gives CASSEAISSPREQYF.

The rearrangement joins TRBV15 to TRBJ1-2, with 8 bases aligning to TRBD1. The germline V gene has CDR1 LNHNV and CDR2 YYDKDF (reference sequence). This CDR3 is built from 14 residues. V gave up 1 base and J gave up 2 bases; unmatched junction bases: 0. CDR3 nucleotide sequence: TGTGCCACCAGCAGAGGGACAGGGAACTATGGCTACACCTTC. Amino acids: CATSRGTGNYGYTF. The full variable domain, completed using reference TRBV15 and TRBJ1-2, is DAMVIQNPRYQVTQFGKPVTLSCSQTLNHNVMYWYQQKSSQAPKLLFHYYDKDFNNEADTPDNFQSRRPNTSFCFLDIRSPGLGDTAMYLCATSRGTGNYGYTFGSGTRLTVV.

The V and J genes are TRBV2 and TRBJ1-6, with D unresolved. The CDR3 spans 14 residues. Germline lookup yields CDR1 SNHLY and CDR2 FYNNEI. V was cut by 6 bases and J by 7 bases, with 13 bases left in between. CDR3 region: CASRLVIGNSPLHF. In DNA form, the CDR3 reads TGTGCCAGCAGATTGGTCATCGGGAATTCACCCCTCCACTTT.

V is TRBV7-9 and J is TRBJ2-3; no reliable D call. From germline, CDR1 is SEHNR and CDR2 FQNEAQ (reference sequence). This CDR3 is 13 amino acids long. V was pared by 1 base and J by 3 bases, with 5 bases between. CDR3 protein: CASSLVVTDTQYF. Here the CDR3 DNA reads TGTGCCAGCAGCTTAGTCGTTACAGATACGCAGTATTTT.

This chain joins TRBV7-2 and TRBJ2-1, with a weak D call TRBD1 (5 bases). The CDR3 runs 17 residues. The V end was cut by 2 bases, the J end by 6 bases, with 20 bases between. CDR1 SGHTA and CDR2 FQGNSA come from the germline V gene. Here the CDR3 reads CASSLNNQGILINEQFF. In DNA form, the CDR3 reads TGTGCCAGCAGCTTAAATAACCAGGGCATTTTGATCAATGAGCAGTTCTTC. The complete variable domain, with remaining parts taken from reference TRBV7-2 and TRBJ2-1, reads GAGVSQSPSNKVTEKGKDVELRCDPISGHTALYWYRQSLGQGLEFLIYFQGNSAPDKSGLPSDRFSAERTGGSVSTLTIQRTQQEDSAVYLCASSLNNQGILINEQFFGPGTRLTVL.

V and J are TRBV30 and TRBJ1-3; 7 bases map to TRBD1. The V segment lost 3 bases and the J segment 0 bases; nucleotides outside the gene matches: 5. The CDR3 contains 15 residues. The germline CDR1 and CDR2 sequences are GTSNPN and SVGIG (reference sequence). CDR3 in DNA: TGTGCCTGGAGGCAGGGGGTAGTCTCTGGAAACACCATATATTTT. Protein sequence: CAWRQGVVSGNTIYF. Full variable domain (missing parts from reference TRBV30 and TRBJ1-3): SQTIHQWPATLVQPVGSPLSLECTVEGTSNPNLYWYRQAAGRGLQLLFYSVGIGQISSEVPQNLSASRPQDRQFILSSKKLLLSDSGFYLCAWRQGVVSGNTIYFGEGSWLTVV.

Written as DNA, the CDR3 is TGTGCCACCAGCAGAGATCCCGGTGGCTACGAGCAGTACTTC. Its translation: CATSRDPGGYEQYF. This chain uses TRBV15 with TRBJ2-7; D is ambiguous. The CDR3 sequence is 14 residues long. Germline V gene sequence: CDR1 LNHNV, CDR2 YYDKDF (reference sequence). Trimming stripped 0 bases from V and 3 bases from J, with 9 bases between.

V usage is TRBV19 and J usage is TRBJ2-7; 7 nucleotides agree with TRBD2. Germline CDR1 and CDR2: LNHDA and SQIVND (reference sequence). Unmatched junction bases numbered 4, after V lost 3 bases and J lost 2 bases. This CDR3 has 14 amino acids. This chain's CDR3 is CASSIDGGTYEQYF. For the CDR3, the DNA is TGTGCCAGTAGTATTGACGGGGGGACCTACGAGCAGTACTTC.

The CDR3 is CASSPIGGYETQYF. DNA of the CDR3: TGTGCCAGCAGCCCAATTGGGGGGTATGAGACCCAGTACTTC. The rearrangement joins TRBV9 to TRBJ2-5; D may be TRBD2 (6 bases). Trimming left V 4 bases short and J 5 bases short, with 15 bases between. Germline V gene sequence: CDR1 SGDLS, CDR2 YYNGEE. The CDR3 has 14 residues.